These T cell receptor beta chains were read from a single sample in a study of cytomegalovirus exposure and HLA in healthy donors. This table comes from immunoSEQ multiplex PCR, and its TCRdb copy is limited to in-frame clones, with some not included. The repertoire includes about 140,000 clones, around 85% of them detected once, and 1.2% sits in the top ten. Sequencing used PBMCs. The receptors derive from a female donor in good health and CMV-seronegative. CDR3s include the opening cysteine and the closing phenylalanine or tryptophan. D genes are given only for firm matches. Only part of the rows carry a size: once, few, many, or a class if the clone is expanded.

CDR3 length: 13; D gene: TRBD2; clone size: -; J gene: TRBJ2-7; V gene: TRBV29-1; CDR3 DNA: TGCAGCGTTGAAACGGGGGGTCATTACGAGCAGTACTTC; CDR3 protein: CSVETGGHYEQYF
CDR3 length: 13; D gene: -; clone size: many; J gene: TRBJ1-1; V gene: TRBV29-1; CDR3 DNA: TGCAGCGTTCAACTAGCCTTGAACACTGAAGCTTTCTTT; CDR3 protein: CSVQLALNTEAFF
CDR3 length: 13; D gene: -; clone size: -; J gene: TRBJ2-5; V gene: TRBV29-1; CDR3 DNA: TGCAGCGTTGATGCGGCCACCCAAGAGACCCAGTACTTC; CDR3 protein: CSVDAATQETQYF
CDR3 length: 15; D gene: -; clone size: -; J gene: TRBJ2-5; V gene: TRBV4-1; CDR3 DNA: TGCGCCAGCAGCCAAGAATGGCAGGCCGGAGAGACCCAGTACTTC; CDR3 protein: CASSQEWQAGETQYF
CDR3 length: 15; D gene: -; clone size: -; J gene: TRBJ1-3; V gene: TRBV5-1; CDR3 DNA: TGCGCCAGCAGCTTGGTGGGGGGAACTGGAAACACCATATATTTT; CDR3 protein: CASSLVGGTGNTIYF
CDR3 length: 15; D gene: -; clone size: once; J gene: TRBJ2-1; V gene: TRBV9; CDR3 DNA: TGTGCCAGCAGCGTCCTCACGGGTAGCTACAATGAGCAGTTCTTC; CDR3 protein: CASSVLTGSYNEQFF
CDR3 length: 15; D gene: -; clone size: -; J gene: TRBJ2-3; V gene: TRBV7-6; CDR3 DNA: TGTGCCAGCAGCCAATCAGGGGAAAAGGCAGATACGCAGTATTTT; CDR3 protein: CASSQSGEKADTQYF
CDR3 length: 15; D gene: -; clone size: -; J gene: TRBJ2-2; V gene: TRBV15; CDR3 DNA: TGTGCCACCAGCAGAGATTACGGGAGCACCGGGGAGCTGTTTTTT; CDR3 protein: CATSRDYGSTGELFF
CDR3 length: 15; D gene: -; clone size: -; J gene: TRBJ1-3; V gene: TRBV25-1; CDR3 DNA: TGTGCCAGCAGTCCCCCGGGGGGGGTTGGAAACACCATATATTTT; CDR3 protein: CASSPPGGVGNTIYF
CDR3 length: 16; D gene: TRBD2; clone size: once; J gene: TRBJ2-1; V gene: TRBV9; CDR3 DNA: TGTGCCAGCAGCGTAGACGGACTAGCGGGAGAGGGTGAGCAGTTCTTC; CDR3 protein: CASSVDGLAGEGEQFF
CDR3 length: 13; D gene: -; clone size: -; J gene: TRBJ1-1; V gene: TRBV6-5; CDR3 DNA: TGTGCCAGCAGTTACCCTACAGGGCGTGAAGCTTTCTTT; CDR3 protein: CASSYPTGREAFF
CDR3 length: 17; D gene: TRBD2; clone size: -; J gene: TRBJ2-1; V gene: TRBV14; CDR3 DNA: TGTGCCAGCAGCCAAGAGCCGGGACTAGTTATGATCAATGAGCAGTTCTTC; CDR3 protein: CASSQEPGLVMINEQFF
CDR3 length: 15; D gene: TRBD1; clone size: -; J gene: TRBJ1-5; V gene: TRBV6-1; CDR3 DNA: TGTGCCAGCATTCCTGACAGGGGGAATCGACAGCCCCAGCATTTT; CDR3 protein: CASIPDRGNRQPQHF
CDR3 length: 15; D gene: -; clone size: -; J gene: TRBJ2-7; V gene: TRBV5-1; CDR3 DNA: TGCGCCAGCAGCTTGGTGCCAGCGGCTACCTACGAGCAGTACTTC; CDR3 protein: CASSLVPAATYEQYF
CDR3 length: 13; D gene: TRBD1; clone size: -; J gene: TRBJ2-1; V gene: TRBV29-1; CDR3 DNA: TGCAGCACCTCCGGGACAGGTTACAATGAGCAGTTCTTC; CDR3 protein: CSTSGTGYNEQFF
CDR3 length: 17; D gene: TRBD2; clone size: -; J gene: TRBJ2-1; V gene: TRBV10-3; CDR3 DNA: TGTGCCATCAGTGGCGGTTTGGCGGGAGGGCCTCGTAATGAGCAGTTCTTC; CDR3 protein: CAISGGLAGGPRNEQFF
CDR3 length: 14; D gene: -; clone size: -; J gene: TRBJ1-5; V gene: TRBV2; CDR3 DNA: TGTGCCAGCAGTGGGGGGCAATTCGGTCAGCCCCAGCATTTT; CDR3 protein: CASSGGQFGQPQHF
CDR3 length: 15; D gene: TRBD1; clone size: -; J gene: TRBJ2-7; V gene: TRBV13; CDR3 DNA: TGTGCCAGCAGCTTAAAACGGGACAGGGCCTACGAGCAGTACTTC; CDR3 protein: CASSLKRDRAYEQYF
CDR3 length: 13; D gene: TRBD2; clone size: -; J gene: TRBJ2-7; V gene: TRBV30; CDR3 DNA: TGTGCCTGGAGTCTTCGGAGCGGGACCGAGCAGTACTTC; CDR3 protein: CAWSLRSGTEQYF
CDR3 length: 14; D gene: -; clone size: -; J gene: TRBJ1-3; V gene: TRBV4-2; CDR3 DNA: TGTGCCAGCAGAGACGACAGGTCTGGAAACACCATATATTTT; CDR3 protein: CASRDDRSGNTIYF
CDR3 length: 16; D gene: TRBD1; clone size: -; J gene: TRBJ1-5; V gene: TRBV5-6; CDR3 DNA: TGTGCCAGCAGCTTGGGACAGGGGGCAGGGAATCAGCCCCAGCATTTT; CDR3 protein: CASSLGQGAGNQPQHF
CDR3 length: 15; D gene: TRBD1; clone size: -; J gene: TRBJ1-5; V gene: TRBV5-1; CDR3 DNA: TGCGCCAGCAGCATTGGACAGGGCGAGGGTCAGCCCCAGCATTTT; CDR3 protein: CASSIGQGEGQPQHF
CDR3 length: 12; D gene: -; clone size: -; J gene: TRBJ2-7; V gene: TRBV27; CDR3 DNA: TGTGCCAGCAGTTTCAGGGTAGGCGAGCAGTACTTC; CDR3 protein: CASSFRVGEQYF
CDR3 length: 14; D gene: TRBD1; clone size: -; J gene: TRBJ1-1; V gene: TRBV18; CDR3 DNA: TGTGCCAGCTCAGCCGGGACAGAGAACACTGAAGCTTTCTTT; CDR3 protein: CASSAGTENTEAFF
CDR3 length: 15; D gene: -; clone size: -; J gene: TRBJ1-1; V gene: TRBV5-1; CDR3 DNA: TGCGCCAGCAGCCAACCGGGGACTCCAACCACTGAAGCTTTCTTT; CDR3 protein: CASSQPGTPTTEAFF
CDR3 length: 14; D gene: -; clone size: -; J gene: TRBJ1-2; V gene: TRBV28; CDR3 DNA: TGTGCCAGCAGGAGCGGGACGCAGTACTATGGCTACACCTTC; CDR3 protein: CASRSGTQYYGYTF
CDR3 length: 13; D gene: -; clone size: -; J gene: TRBJ1-2; V gene: TRBV30; CDR3 DNA: TGTGCCTGGAGTATGATGGGGGGTCATGCCGGCACCTTC; CDR3 protein: CAWSMMGGHAGTF
CDR3 length: 14; D gene: -; clone size: few; J gene: TRBJ2-3; V gene: TRBV6-1; CDR3 DNA: TGTGCCAGCAGTAAGGGCCAGGGCGCAGATACGCAGTATTTT; CDR3 protein: CASSKGQGADTQYF
CDR3 length: 15; D gene: -; clone size: -; J gene: TRBJ2-1; V gene: TRBV7-9; CDR3 DNA: TGTGCCAGCAGCTTAGACATAGTAGGGGTAAGCGAGCAGTTCTTC; CDR3 protein: CASSLDIVGVSEQFF
CDR3 length: 18; D gene: -; clone size: few; J gene: TRBJ2-6; V gene: TRBV27; CDR3 DNA: TGTGCCAGCAGTCGGGAGTGGGGCTTCTTCTCTGGGGCCAACGTCCTGACTTTC; CDR3 protein: CASSREWGFFSGANVLTF
CDR3 length: 13; D gene: TRBD2; clone size: -; J gene: TRBJ2-5; V gene: TRBV6-5; CDR3 DNA: TGTGCCAGCAGTTACCAGCGGGACCGAGAGCAGTACTTC; CDR3 protein: CASSYQRDREQYF
CDR3 length: 13; D gene: -; clone size: -; J gene: TRBJ2-7; V gene: TRBV10-2; CDR3 DNA: TGCGCCAGCAGGGGACCAGGGGGGTACGAGCAGCACTTC; CDR3 protein: CASRGPGGYEQHF
CDR3 length: 15; D gene: -; clone size: few; J gene: TRBJ1-1; V gene: TRBV18; CDR3 DNA: TGTGCCAGCTCACCTCTGGCCAGGGCGGACACTGAAGCTTTCTTT; CDR3 protein: CASSPLARADTEAFF
CDR3 length: 18; D gene: -; clone size: few; J gene: TRBJ2-1; V gene: TRBV5-6; CDR3 DNA: TGTGCCAGCAGCTTGGGACTCCCTAGTGTCGGCTCCTACAATGAGCAGTTCTTC; CDR3 protein: CASSLGLPSVGSYNEQFF
CDR3 length: 17; D gene: TRBD1; clone size: -; J gene: TRBJ1-3; V gene: TRBV2; CDR3 DNA: TGTGCCAGCAGTATTGGACAGGCATCCCTTTCTGGAAACACCATATATTTT; CDR3 protein: CASSIGQASLSGNTIYF
CDR3 length: 17; D gene: TRBD2; clone size: -; J gene: TRBJ2-1; V gene: TRBV5-6; CDR3 DNA: TGTGCCAGCAGCTTGGGGGGGACTAGCGGGAGAAGAATTGAGCAGTTCTTC; CDR3 protein: CASSLGGTSGRRIEQFF
CDR3 length: 14; D gene: -; clone size: -; J gene: TRBJ1-1; V gene: TRBV7-2; CDR3 DNA: TGTGCCAGCAGCCCGAGACGAGGGGGAACTGAAGCTTTCTTT; CDR3 protein: CASSPRRGGTEAFF
CDR3 length: 16; D gene: -; clone size: once; J gene: TRBJ2-7; V gene: TRBV5-6; CDR3 DNA: TGTGCCAGCAGCCTGGAGACCTACCGACAACCCTACGAGCAGTACTTC; CDR3 protein: CASSLETYRQPYEQYF
CDR3 length: 14; D gene: -; clone size: -; J gene: TRBJ2-7; V gene: TRBV13; CDR3 DNA: TGTGCCAGCAGCCCCGGGACTGAGACCTACGAGCAGTACTTC; CDR3 protein: CASSPGTETYEQYF
CDR3 length: 13; D gene: -; clone size: -; J gene: TRBJ1-5; V gene: TRBV2; CDR3 DNA: TGTGCCAGCAGTCTACAGGGAAATCAGCCCCAGCATTTT; CDR3 protein: CASSLQGNQPQHF